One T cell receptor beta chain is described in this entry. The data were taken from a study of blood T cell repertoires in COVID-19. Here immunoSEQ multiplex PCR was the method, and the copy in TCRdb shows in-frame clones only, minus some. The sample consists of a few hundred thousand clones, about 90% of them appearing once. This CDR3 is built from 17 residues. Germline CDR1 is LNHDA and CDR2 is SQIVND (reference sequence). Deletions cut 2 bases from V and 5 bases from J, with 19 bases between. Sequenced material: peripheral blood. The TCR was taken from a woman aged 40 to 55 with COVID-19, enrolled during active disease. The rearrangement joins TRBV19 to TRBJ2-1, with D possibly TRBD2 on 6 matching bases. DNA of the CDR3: TGTGCCAGTAGTATATTTCTTTTGGCTAGCGCGGACAATGAGCAGTTCTTC. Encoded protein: CASSIFLLASADNEQFF.